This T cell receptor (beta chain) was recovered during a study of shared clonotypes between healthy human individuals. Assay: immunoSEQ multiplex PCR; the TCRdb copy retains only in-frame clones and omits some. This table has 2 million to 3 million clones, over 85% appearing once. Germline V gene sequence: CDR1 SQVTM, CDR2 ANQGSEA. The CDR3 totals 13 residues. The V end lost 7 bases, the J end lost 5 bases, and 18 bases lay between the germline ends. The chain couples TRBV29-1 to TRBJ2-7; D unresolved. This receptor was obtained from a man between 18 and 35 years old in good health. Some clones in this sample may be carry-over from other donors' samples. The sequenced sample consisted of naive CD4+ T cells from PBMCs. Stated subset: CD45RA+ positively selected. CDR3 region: CSAMAAGYHEQYF. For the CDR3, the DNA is TGCAGCGCCATGGCCGCAGGCTACCACGAGCAGTACTTC.